This section outlines one T cell receptor beta chain sequence together with its context. No antigen is known for it. TCRdb reprocessed the reads with MiXCR, giving one entry per CDR3 protein. The sample includes hundreds of thousands of distinct CDR3 sequences, about a third seen only once; the top ten take 11% to 15%. These data belong to a study of T cell repertoires in cytomegalovirus infection. Turning to the study itself: Recently identified HLA-C-restricted CMV epitopes and well-studied HLA-B-restricted CMV epitopes were used by the study.

Notes on the study in general: Carriers of CMV and the relevant HLA type were discriminated by public TCR beta frequency.

Germline V gene lookup returns CDR1 KGHDR and CDR2 SFDVKD. J gave up 3 bases and V 6 bases, and 7 bases lay outside the gene matches. The CDR3 loop spans 15 amino acids. Sequencing used cultured CD8+ T cells from PBMCs, obtained from culture after CMV antigen stimulation. This sequence was found in a human donor in good health (CMV status not recorded). Some clones in this sample may be carry-over from other donors' samples. The genes are TRBV24-1 and TRBJ2-4; 7 nucleotides line up with TRBD1. In DNA form, the CDR3 reads TGTGCCACCAGTCAGCCTACAGGGGTCAAAAACATTCAGTACTTC. It yields the protein CATSQPTGVKNIQYF.